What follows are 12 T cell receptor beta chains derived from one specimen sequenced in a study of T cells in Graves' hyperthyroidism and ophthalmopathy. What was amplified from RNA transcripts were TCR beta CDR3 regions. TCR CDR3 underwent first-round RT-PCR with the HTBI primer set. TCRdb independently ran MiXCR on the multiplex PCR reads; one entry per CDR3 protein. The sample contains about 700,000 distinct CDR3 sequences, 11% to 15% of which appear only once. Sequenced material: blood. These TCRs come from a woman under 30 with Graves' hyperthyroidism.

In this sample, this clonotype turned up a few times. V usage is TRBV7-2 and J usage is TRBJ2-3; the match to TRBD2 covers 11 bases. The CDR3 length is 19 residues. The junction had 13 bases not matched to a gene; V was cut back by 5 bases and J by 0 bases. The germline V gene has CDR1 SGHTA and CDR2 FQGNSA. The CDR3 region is CASSPRTSGSVHSTDTQYF. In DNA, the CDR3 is TGTGCCAGCAGCCCACGTACTAGCGGGAGTGTCCATAGCACAGATACGCAGTATTTT.

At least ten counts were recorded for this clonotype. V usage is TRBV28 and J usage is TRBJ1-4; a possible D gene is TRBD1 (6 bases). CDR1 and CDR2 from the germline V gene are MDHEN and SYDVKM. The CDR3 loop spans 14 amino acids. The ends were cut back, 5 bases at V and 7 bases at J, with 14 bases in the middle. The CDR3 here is CASSAPGASEKLFF. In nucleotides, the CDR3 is TGTGCCAGCAGTGCCCCGGGGGCGAGTGAAAAACTGTTTTTT.

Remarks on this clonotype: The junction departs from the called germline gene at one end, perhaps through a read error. Here the CDR3 DNA reads TGCAGCGTAGAAGGCGCGGCGAAGGGCACCGGGGAGCTGTTTTTT. Encoded protein: CSVEGAAKGTGELFF. The V call is TRBV29-1, the J call TRBJ2-2; D gene uncertain. Germline CDR1 is SQVTM and CDR2 is ANQGSEA. This CDR3 has 15 residues.

CDR3 bases: TGTGCCATCAGTGAACCCCCGGGACTAGCCACGTCGGAGCAGTTCTTC. Residues: CAISEPPGLATSEQFF. J is TRBJ2-1 and V is TRBV10-3, with 9 bases aligning to TRBD2. The CDR3 runs 16 residues. Germline V gene sequence: CDR1 ENHRY, CDR2 SYGVKD. V lost 3 bases and J lost 10; bases outside the gene matches: 13.

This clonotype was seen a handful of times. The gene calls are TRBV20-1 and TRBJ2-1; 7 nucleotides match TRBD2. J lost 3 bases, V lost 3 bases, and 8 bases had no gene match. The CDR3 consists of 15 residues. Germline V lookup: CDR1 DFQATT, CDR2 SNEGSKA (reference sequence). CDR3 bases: TGCAGTGCTAGGGAGGAGGGGAGGGGCTACAATGAGCAGTTCTTC. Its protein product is CSAREEGRGYNEQFF.

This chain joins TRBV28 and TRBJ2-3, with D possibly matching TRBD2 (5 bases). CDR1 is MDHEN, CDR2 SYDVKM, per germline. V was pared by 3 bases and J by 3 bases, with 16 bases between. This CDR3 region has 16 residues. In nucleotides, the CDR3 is TGTGCCAGCAGTTTTTTCAAGGGAGTGGGGACAGATACGCAGTATTTT. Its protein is CASSFFKGVGTDTQYF.

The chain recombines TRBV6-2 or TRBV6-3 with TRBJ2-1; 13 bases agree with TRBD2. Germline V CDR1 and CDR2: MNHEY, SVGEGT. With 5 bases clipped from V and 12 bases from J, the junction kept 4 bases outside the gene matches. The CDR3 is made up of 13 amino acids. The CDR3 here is CASSPGLAGMQFF. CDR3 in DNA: TGTGCCAGCAGTCCGGGACTAGCGGGAATGCAGTTCTTC.

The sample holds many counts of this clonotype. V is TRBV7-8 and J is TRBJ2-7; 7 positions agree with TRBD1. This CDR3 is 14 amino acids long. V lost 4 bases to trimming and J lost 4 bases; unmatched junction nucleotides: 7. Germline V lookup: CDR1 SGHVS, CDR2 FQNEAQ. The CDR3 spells CASSSRGQTYEQYF. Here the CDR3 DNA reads TGTGCCAGCAGCTCGAGGGGACAGACATACGAGCAGTACTTC. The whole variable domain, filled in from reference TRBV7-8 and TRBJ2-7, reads GAGVSQSPRYKVAKRGQDVALRCDPISGHVSLFWYQQALGQGPEFLTYFQNEAQLDKSGLPSDRFFAERPEGSVSTLKIQRTQQEDSAVYLCASSSRGQTYEQYFGPGTRLTVT.

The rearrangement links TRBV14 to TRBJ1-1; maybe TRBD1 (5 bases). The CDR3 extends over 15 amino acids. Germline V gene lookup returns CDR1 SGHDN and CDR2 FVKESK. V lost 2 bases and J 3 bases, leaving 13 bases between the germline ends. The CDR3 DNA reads TGTGCCAGCAGCCAATTGGCCAGGGAGGACACTGAAGCTTTCTTT. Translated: CASSQLAREDTEAFF.

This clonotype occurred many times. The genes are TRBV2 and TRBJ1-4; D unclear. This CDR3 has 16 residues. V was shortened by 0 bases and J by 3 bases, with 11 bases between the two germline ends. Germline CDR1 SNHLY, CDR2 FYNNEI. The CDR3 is CASSEARPAANEKLFF. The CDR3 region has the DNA TGTGCCAGCAGTGAAGCGCGGCCTGCGGCTAATGAAAAACTGTTTTTT.

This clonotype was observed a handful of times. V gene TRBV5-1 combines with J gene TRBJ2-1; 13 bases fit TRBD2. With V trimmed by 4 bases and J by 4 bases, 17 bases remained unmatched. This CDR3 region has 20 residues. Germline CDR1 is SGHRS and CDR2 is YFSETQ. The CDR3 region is CASSPLEATGLAGVYNEQFF. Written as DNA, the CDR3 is TGCGCCAGCAGCCCGCTGGAGGCGACCGGACTAGCGGGAGTATACAATGAGCAGTTCTTC.

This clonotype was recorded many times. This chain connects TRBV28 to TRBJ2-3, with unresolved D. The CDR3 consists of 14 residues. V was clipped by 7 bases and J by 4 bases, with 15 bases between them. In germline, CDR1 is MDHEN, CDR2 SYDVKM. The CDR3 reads CASNARRVPDTQYF. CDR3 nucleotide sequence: TGTGCCAGCAATGCGAGGAGAGTCCCAGATACGCAGTATTTT.